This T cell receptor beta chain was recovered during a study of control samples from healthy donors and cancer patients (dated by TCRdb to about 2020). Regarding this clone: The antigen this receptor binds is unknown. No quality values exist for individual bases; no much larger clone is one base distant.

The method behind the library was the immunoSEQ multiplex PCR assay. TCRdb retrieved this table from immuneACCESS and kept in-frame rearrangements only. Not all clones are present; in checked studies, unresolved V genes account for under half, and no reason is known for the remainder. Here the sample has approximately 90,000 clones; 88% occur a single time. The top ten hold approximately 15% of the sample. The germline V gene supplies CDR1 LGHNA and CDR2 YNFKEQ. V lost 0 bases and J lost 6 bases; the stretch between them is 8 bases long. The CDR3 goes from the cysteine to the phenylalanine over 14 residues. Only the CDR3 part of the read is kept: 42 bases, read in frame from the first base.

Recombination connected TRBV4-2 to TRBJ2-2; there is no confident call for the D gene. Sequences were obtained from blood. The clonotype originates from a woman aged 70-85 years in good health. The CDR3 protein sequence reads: CASSQDTRAGELFF. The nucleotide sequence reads TGTGCCAGCAGCCAAGACACTCGCGCCGGGGAGCTGTTTTTT.